Listed here are 17 T cell receptor beta chains from one sample, sequenced in a study of blood T cells in healthy people across ages. With a J-beta primer mix and a sample-barcoded 5' primer, a second PCR ran roughly 6 to 11 cycles. TCRdb reprocessed the 5' RACE reads via MiXCR and lists one record per CDR3 protein. The data contain approximately 800,000 distinct CDR3 sequences, roughly 60% of them singletons. Sequenced sample: blood. All receptors derive from a young man in good health.

This clonotype was detected only a few times. Here the CDR3 reads CASSQGGGQFF. Written as DNA, the CDR3 is TGTGCCAGCAGTCAAGGGGGTGGGCAGTTCTTC. The chain carries TRBV11-2 and TRBJ2-1; a weak D match, TRBD1 (6 bases). Germline V gene sequence: CDR1 SGHAT, CDR2 FQNNGV. This CDR3 spans 11 amino acids. Trimming removed 6 bases from V and 12 bases from J, with 12 bases in between.

The chain combines TRBV7-2 with TRBJ2-5; D is possibly TRBD1 (6 bases). The J call may be faulty, since TRBJ2-7 better matches the DNA end. CDR1 and CDR2 (germline): SGHTA, FQGNSA. The CDR3 has 13 amino acids. CDR3 in DNA: TGTGCCAGCAGCCCGCCGAACAGGGACGAGCAGTACTTC. Protein product: CASSPPNRDEQYF.

V and J are TRBV27 and TRBJ1-6, with a tentative D call TRBD1 (6 bases). The CDR3 sequence is 17 residues long. Germline values: CDR1 MNHEY, CDR2 SMNVEV (reference sequence). The V end lost 6 bases, the J end lost 0 bases, and 15 bases lay between the germline ends. DNA for the CDR3: TGTGCCAGCAGCGACCGGGACATAAGCTCCTATAATTCACCCCTCCACTTT. It translates to CASSDRDISSYNSPLHF.

V usage is TRBV21-1 and J usage is TRBJ1-2; whether TRBD1, the table's D call, matches the DNA was not checked. TRBV21-1 has pseudogene status. The CDR3 consists of 17 residues. In nucleotides, the CDR3 is TGTGCCAGCAGCAAAGGATCAGTGTGTCGGGACGGCTATGGCTACACCTTC. Protein sequence: CASSKGSVCRDGYGYTF.

This clonotype was found a few times. V is TRBV12-3 or TRBV12-4 and J is TRBJ2-1, with D hard to call. With 2 bases removed from V and 2 bases from J, the gap between germline ends came to 10 bases. The CDR3 extends over 15 amino acids. The DNA of the CDR3 is TGTGCCAGCAGTTTATGGGAACAACCCTACAATGAGCAGTTCTTC. This encodes CASSLWEQPYNEQFF.

The chain uses TRBV2 and TRBJ2-1; 7 positions match TRBD2. CDR3 length: 17 amino acids. Germline V gives CDR1 SNHLY, CDR2 FYNNEI. V lost 8 bases and J lost 8; bases outside the gene matches: 21. This CDR3 is CASEGETSQNLFDEQFF. The CDR3 DNA sequence: TGTGCCAGCGAAGGGGAGACTAGCCAAAACCTTTTCGATGAGCAGTTCTTC.

V usage is TRBV20-1 and J usage is TRBJ2-5; TRBD2 matches at 14 bases. From germline, CDR1 is DFQATT and CDR2 SNEGSKA (reference sequence). Trimming at V came to 5 bases and at J to 7 bases, leaving 9 bases not matched to a gene. The CDR3 sequence is 15 residues long. CDR3 amino acids: CSAPKGTSGSSTQYF. CDR3 nucleotides: TGCAGTGCTCCTAAGGGGACTAGCGGGAGTTCGACCCAGTACTTC.

This clonotype was seen only a few times. CDR3 amino acids: CASSPLTSGTNIQYF. The CDR3 bases are TGCGCCAGCAGCCCCTTGACTAGCGGGACGAACATTCAGTACTTC. The rearrangement links TRBV4-1 to TRBJ2-4; 11 bases fit TRBD2. The CDR3 extends over 15 amino acids. In germline, CDR1 is MGHRA, CDR2 YSYEKL. Trimming removed 4 bases from V and 7 bases from J; junction bases left unmatched: 6.

V usage is TRBV20-1 and J usage is TRBJ1-1; tentative D call: TRBD1 (6 bases). The germline V and J ends were trimmed by 0 bases and 4 bases, with 18 bases remaining between them. CDR3 length: 16 residues. CDR1 DFQATT and CDR2 SNEGSKA come from the germline V gene (reference sequence). The CDR3 region is CSARDTLTGSSTEAFF. The CDR3 bases are TGCAGTGCTAGAGACACTCTAACAGGGTCCAGCACTGAAGCTTTCTTT.

In its sample, this clonotype was seen once. The chain joins TRBV28 to TRBJ2-1; TRBD2 matches 8 bases. The V gene's germline CDR1 is MDHEN and CDR2 SYDVKM. CDR3 length equals 15 residues. The V segment lost 4 bases and the J segment 5 bases; nucleotides outside the gene matches: 7. The DNA for the CDR3 is TGTGCCAGCAGTTACAAAGCGGGAGAGAACAATGAGCAGTTCTTC. This codes for CASSYKAGENNEQFF. The full variable domain, its missing parts supplied by reference TRBV28 and TRBJ2-1, is DVKVTQSSRYLVKRTGEKVFLECVQDMDHENMFWYRQDPGLGLRLIYFSYDVKMKEKGDIPEGYSVSREKKERFSLILESASTNQTSMYLCASSYKAGENNEQFFGPGTRLTVL.

This chain connects TRBV29-1 to TRBJ1-5; D possibly corresponds to TRBD1 (6 bases). The germline CDR1 and CDR2 sequences are SQVTM and ANQGSEA. The CDR3 consists of 12 residues. Trimming shortened V by 4 bases and J by 4 bases, and 8 bases separated the two germline ends. CDR3 DNA: TGCAGCGTTGCAGGGGAGAATCAGCCCCAGCATTTT. It yields the protein CSVAGENQPQHF.

As for this clonotype: Mismatch with germline at one junction end may stem from a read error. The genes are TRBV7-2 and TRBJ2-7; 9 bases are a match to TRBD1. From germline, CDR1 is SGHTA and CDR2 FQGNSA. The CDR3 has 15 residues. CDR3 region: CVSSRWTGVDAEQYF. In nucleotides, the CDR3 is TGTGTCAGCAGCCGATGGACAGGGGTTGACGCCGAGCAGTACTTC.

This clonotype was seen only a few times. This chain connects TRBV28 to TRBJ2-4, with 8 bases matching TRBD1. Judging by the DNA end, TRBJ2-7 fits better; the J call may be wrong. The CDR3 contains 13 residues. Germline values: CDR1 MDHEN, CDR2 SYDVKM. This chain's CDR3 is CATKRTGTYEQYF. The CDR3 DNA is TGTGCCACTAAACGGACAGGGACCTACGAGCAGTACTTC.

A few counts support this clonotype. The chain combines TRBV6-5 with TRBJ1-2; D is uncertain. Per the germline V gene, CDR1 is MNHEY and CDR2 is SVGAGI. Trimming took 8 bases from V and 7 from J, leaving 14 bases between them. The CDR3 has 12 residues. The CDR3 is CASWGGSRGYTF. The CDR3 nucleotides are TGTGCCAGCTGGGGAGGATCTCGTGGCTACACCTTC.

The CDR3 region has the DNA TGCAGCGTTGAAGAGCTGGCAGGGATATTGTCGGGCTACACCTTC. Protein sequence: CSVEELAGILSGYTF. The chain has TRBV29-1 and TRBJ1-2; the D gene is possibly TRBD1 (5 bases). Per the germline V gene, CDR1 is SQVTM and CDR2 is ANQGSEA. The V end lost 0 bases, the J end lost 8 bases, and 19 bases lay between the germline ends. The CDR3 is 15 residues long.

The genes are TRBV25-1 and TRBJ2-7; D remains ambiguous. This CDR3 is built from 12 residues. Germline assignment: CDR1 MGHDK and CDR2 SYGVNS. V was shortened by 5 bases and J by 0 bases, with 5 bases between the two germline ends. CDR3 sequence: CASSNYSYEQYF. Written as DNA, the CDR3 is TGTGCCAGCAGTAACTACTCCTACGAGCAGTACTTC.

The chain joins TRBV29-1 to TRBJ2-2; either TRBD1 or TRBD2 may supply D (5 bases each). CDR3 length equals 13 residues. The germline V gene encodes CDR1 SQVTM and CDR2 ANQGSEA. The germline V and J ends were trimmed by 3 bases and 3 bases, with 8 bases remaining between them. The CDR3 nucleotides are TGCAGCGTTGATCAGGGACACACCGGGGAGCTGTTTTTT. Its translation is CSVDQGHTGELFF.